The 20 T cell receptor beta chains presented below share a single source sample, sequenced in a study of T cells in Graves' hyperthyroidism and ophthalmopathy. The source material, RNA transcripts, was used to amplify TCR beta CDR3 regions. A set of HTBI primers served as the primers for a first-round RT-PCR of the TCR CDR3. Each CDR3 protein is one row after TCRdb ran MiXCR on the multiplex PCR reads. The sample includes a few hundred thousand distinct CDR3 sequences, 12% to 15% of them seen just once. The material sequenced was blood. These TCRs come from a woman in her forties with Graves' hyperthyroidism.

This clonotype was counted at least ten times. CDR3 sequence (DNA): TGTGCCAGCAGCTTAGTCACCTTTGGCCGAACTGAAGCTTTCTTT. It is translated as CASSLVTFGRTEAFF. This chain connects TRBV7-2 to TRBJ1-1, with D unclear. The V gene's germline CDR1 is SGHTA and CDR2 FQGNSA. CDR3 length: 15 amino acids. V lost 1 base to trimming and J lost 5 bases, with 14 bases between them.

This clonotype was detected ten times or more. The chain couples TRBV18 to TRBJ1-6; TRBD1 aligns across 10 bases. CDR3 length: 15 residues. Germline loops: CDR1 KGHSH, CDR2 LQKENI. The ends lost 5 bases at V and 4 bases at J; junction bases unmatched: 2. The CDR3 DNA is TGTGCCAGCTCAAGACAGGGGGCTTATAATTCACCCCTCCACTTT. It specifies CASSRQGAYNSPLHF.

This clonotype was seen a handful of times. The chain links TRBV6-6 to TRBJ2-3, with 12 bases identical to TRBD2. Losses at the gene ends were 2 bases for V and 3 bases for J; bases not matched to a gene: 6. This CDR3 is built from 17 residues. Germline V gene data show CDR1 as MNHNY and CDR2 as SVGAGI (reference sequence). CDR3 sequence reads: CASSYRTSGTKTDTQYF. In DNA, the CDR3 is TGTGCCAGCAGTTACCGGACTAGCGGGACAAAAACAGATACGCAGTATTTT.

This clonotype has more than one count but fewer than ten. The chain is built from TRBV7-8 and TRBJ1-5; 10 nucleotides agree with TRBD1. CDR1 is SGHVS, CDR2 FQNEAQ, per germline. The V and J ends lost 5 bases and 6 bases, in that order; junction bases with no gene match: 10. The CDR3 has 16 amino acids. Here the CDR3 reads CASSLGGGQGSQPQHF. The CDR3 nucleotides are TGTGCCAGCAGCCTAGGGGGGGGACAGGGGAGTCAGCCCCAGCATTTT.

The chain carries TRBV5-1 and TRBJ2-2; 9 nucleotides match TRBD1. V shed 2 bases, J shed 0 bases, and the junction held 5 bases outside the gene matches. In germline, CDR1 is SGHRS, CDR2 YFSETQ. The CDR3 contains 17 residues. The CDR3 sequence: CASSFDRGLANTGELFF. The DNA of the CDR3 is TGCGCCAGCAGCTTCGACAGGGGGTTGGCGAACACCGGGGAGCTGTTTTTT.

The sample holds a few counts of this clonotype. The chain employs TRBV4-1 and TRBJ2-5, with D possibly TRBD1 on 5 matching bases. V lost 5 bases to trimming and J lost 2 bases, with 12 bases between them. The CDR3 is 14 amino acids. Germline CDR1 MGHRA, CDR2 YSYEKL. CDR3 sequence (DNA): TGCGCCAGCAGCAGGTCACAGGCTCAAGAGACCCAGTACTTC. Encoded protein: CASSRSQAQETQYF.

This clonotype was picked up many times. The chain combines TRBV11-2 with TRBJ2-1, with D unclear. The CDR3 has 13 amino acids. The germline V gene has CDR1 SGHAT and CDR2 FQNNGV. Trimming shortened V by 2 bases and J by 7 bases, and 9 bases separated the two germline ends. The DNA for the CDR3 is TGTGCCAGCAGCTTAATAACGGATAATGAGCAGTTCTTC. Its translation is CASSLITDNEQFF.

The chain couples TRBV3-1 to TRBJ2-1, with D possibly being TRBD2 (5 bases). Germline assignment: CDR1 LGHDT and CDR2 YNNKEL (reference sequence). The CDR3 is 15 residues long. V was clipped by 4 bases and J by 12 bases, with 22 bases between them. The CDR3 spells CASSPKGGSVYGQFF. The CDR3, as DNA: TGTGCCAGCAGCCCTAAGGGTGGGAGTGTCTATGGGCAGTTCTTC.

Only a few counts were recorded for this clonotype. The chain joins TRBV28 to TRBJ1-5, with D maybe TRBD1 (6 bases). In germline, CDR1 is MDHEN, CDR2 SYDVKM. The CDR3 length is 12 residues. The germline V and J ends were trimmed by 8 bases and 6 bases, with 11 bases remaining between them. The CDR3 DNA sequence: TGTGCCAGCTTCAGGGGTGGTCAGCCCCAGCATTTT. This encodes CASFRGGQPQHF.

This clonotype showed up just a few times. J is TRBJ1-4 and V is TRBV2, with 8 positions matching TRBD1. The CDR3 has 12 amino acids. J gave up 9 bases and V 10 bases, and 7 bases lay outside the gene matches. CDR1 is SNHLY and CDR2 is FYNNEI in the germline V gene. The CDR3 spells CATLDRDQKLFF. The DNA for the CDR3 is TGTGCCACCCTGGACAGGGATCAAAAACTGTTTTTT.

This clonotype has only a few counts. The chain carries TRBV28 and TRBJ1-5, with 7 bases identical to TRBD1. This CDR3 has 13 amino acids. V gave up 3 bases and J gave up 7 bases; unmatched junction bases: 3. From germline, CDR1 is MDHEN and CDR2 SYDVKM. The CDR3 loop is CASSLRQGQPQHF. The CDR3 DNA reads TGTGCCAGCAGTTTGAGACAGGGCCAGCCCCAGCATTTT.

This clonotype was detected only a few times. CDR3 in amino acids: CASSFSWTSGSYEQYF. CDR3 bases: TGTGCCAGCAGTTTCTCTTGGACTAGCGGATCCTACGAGCAGTACTTC. V and J are TRBV28 and TRBJ2-7; 10 nucleotides align to TRBD2. Unmatched junction bases numbered 6, after V lost 3 bases and J lost 1 base. The CDR3 is 16 amino acids. CDR1 is MDHEN, CDR2 SYDVKM, per germline. The full variable domain, its missing parts supplied by reference TRBV28 and TRBJ2-7, is DVKVTQSSRYLVKRTGEKVFLECVQDMDHENMFWYRQDPGLGLRLIYFSYDVKMKEKGDIPEGYSVSREKKERFSLILESASTNQTSMYLCASSFSWTSGSYEQYFGPGTRLTVT.

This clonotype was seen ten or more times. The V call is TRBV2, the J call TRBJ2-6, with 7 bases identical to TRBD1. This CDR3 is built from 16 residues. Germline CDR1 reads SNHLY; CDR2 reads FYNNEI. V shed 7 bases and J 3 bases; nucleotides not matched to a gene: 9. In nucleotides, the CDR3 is TGTGCCAGCACCGACAGGGAGCTGGATGGGGCCAACGTCCTGACTTTC. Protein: CASTDRELDGANVLTF.

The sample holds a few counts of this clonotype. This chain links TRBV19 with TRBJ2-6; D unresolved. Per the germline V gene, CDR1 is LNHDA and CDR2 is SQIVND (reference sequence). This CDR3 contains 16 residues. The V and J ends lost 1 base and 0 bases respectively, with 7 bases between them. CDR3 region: CASSIAIYSGANVLTF. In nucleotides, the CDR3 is TGTGCCAGTAGTATAGCGATCTACTCTGGGGCCAACGTCCTGACTTTC.

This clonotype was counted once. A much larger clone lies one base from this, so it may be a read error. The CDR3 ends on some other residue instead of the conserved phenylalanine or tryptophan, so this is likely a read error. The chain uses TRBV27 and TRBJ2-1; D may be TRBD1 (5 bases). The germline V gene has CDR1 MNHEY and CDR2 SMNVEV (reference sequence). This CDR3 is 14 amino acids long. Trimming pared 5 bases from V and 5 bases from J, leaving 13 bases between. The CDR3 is CASSPRGRNNEQFV. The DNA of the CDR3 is TGTGCCAGCAGTCCAAGGGGCCGGAACAATGAGCAGTTCGTC.

The CDR3, as DNA: TGTGCCAGCAGCCAAGTACGAGGGCGCGGAAACACCATATATTTT. This sequence encodes CASSQVRGRGNTIYF. This chain connects TRBV14 to TRBJ1-3; D is undetermined. The CDR3 is 15 residues long. V lost 1 base and J 4 bases, leaving 11 bases between the germline ends. CDR1 SGHDN and CDR2 FVKESK come from the germline V gene.

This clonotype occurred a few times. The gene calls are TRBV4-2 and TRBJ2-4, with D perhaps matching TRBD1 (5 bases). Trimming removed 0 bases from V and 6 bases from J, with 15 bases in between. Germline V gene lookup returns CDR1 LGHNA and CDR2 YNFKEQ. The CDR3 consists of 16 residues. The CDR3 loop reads CASSQEGTWGLNIQYF. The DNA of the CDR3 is TGTGCCAGCAGCCAAGAGGGAACCTGGGGCTTAAACATTCAGTACTTC.

Written as DNA, the CDR3 is TGTGCCAGCAGTCCTGCGACGGGAGGGCCCTACGAGCAGTACTTC. Its translation is CASSPATGGPYEQYF. The rearrangement joins TRBV12-3 or TRBV12-4 to TRBJ2-7, with TRBD2 matching over 8 bases. The CDR3 contains 15 residues. V was clipped by 5 bases and J by 2 bases; unmatched bases: 8.

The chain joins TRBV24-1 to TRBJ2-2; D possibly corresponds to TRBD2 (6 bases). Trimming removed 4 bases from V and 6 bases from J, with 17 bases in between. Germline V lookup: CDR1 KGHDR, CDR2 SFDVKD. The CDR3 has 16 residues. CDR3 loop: CATSDRLVFGAGELFF. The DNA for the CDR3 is TGTGCCACCAGTGACCGACTAGTTTTTGGCGCCGGGGAGCTGTTTTTT.

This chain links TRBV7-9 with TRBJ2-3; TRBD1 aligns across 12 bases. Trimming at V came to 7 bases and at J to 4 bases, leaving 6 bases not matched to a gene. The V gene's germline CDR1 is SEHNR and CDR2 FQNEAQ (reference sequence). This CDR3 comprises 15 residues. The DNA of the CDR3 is TGTGCCAGCATCTGGGGGACAGGGGGCGCAGATACGCAGTATTTT. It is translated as CASIWGTGGADTQYF. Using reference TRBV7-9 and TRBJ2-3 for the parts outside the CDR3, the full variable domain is DTGVSQNPRHKITKRGQNVTFRCDPISEHNRLYWYRQTLGQGPEFLTYFQNEAQLEKSRLLSDRFSAERPKGSFSTLEIQRTEQGDSAMYLCASIWGTGGADTQYFGPGTRLTVL.